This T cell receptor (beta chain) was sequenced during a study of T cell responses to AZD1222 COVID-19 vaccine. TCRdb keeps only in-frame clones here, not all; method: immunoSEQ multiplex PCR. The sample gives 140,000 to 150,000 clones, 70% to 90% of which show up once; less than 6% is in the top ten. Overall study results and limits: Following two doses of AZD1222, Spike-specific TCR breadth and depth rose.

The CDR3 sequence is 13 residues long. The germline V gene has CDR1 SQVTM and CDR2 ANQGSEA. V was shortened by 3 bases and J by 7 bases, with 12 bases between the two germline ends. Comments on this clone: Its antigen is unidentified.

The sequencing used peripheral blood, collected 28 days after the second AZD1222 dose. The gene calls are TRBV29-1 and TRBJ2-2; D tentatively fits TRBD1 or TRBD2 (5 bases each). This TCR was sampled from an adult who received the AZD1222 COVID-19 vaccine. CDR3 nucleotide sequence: TGCAGCGTTGATGGGGGATACGGCGGGGAGCTGTTTTTT. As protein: CSVDGGYGGELFF.